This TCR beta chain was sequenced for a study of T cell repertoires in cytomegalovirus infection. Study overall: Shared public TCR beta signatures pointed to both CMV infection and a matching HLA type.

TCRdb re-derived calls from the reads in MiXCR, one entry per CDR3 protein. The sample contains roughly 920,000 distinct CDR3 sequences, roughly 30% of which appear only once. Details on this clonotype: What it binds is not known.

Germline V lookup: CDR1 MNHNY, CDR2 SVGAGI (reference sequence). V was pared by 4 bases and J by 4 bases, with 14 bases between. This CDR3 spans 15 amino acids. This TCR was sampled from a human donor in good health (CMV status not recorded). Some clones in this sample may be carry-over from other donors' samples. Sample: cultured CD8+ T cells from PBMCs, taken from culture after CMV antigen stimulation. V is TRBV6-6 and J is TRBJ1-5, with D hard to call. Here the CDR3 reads CASSFYRDSNQPQHF. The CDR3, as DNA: TGTGCCAGCAGTTTCTATCGAGACTCGAATCAGCCCCAGCATTTT.